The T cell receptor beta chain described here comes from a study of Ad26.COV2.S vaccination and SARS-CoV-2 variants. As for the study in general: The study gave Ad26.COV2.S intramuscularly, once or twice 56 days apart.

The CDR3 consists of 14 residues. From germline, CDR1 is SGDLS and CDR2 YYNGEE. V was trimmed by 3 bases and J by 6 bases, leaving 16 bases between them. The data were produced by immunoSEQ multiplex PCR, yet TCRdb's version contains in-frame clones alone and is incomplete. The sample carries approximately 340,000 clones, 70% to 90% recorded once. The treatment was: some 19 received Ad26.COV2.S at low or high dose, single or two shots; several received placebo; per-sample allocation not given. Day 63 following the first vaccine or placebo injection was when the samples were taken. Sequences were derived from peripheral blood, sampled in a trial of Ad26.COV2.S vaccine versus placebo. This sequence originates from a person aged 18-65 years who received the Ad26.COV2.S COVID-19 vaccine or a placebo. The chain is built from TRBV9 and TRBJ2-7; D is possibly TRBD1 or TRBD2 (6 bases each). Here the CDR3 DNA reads TGTGCCAGCAGCGAGCGGGCAGGAGGGGGCGAGCAGTACTTC. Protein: CASSERAGGGEQYF.